The 11 T cell receptor beta chains presented below share a single source sample, sequenced in a study of long-term antiretroviral therapy in people with HIV (dated by TCRdb to the early 2020s). The immunoSEQ hsTCRB v3.0 assay was used at survey level resolution for TRB variable region sequencing. TCRdb provides this immuneACCESS table in a form limited to in-frame rearrangements. Some clones are lacking; in checked studies, under half of them reflect an unresolved V gene, and why the rest are absent is not known. The sample has about 27,000 clones on record, 85% of them singletons. The ten largest account for 8% to 10% of the sample. Here the sequenced sample was unsorted PBMCs, taken 2.3 years after starting antiretroviral therapy. These receptors were taken from a man aged 40-50 years with HIV.

V and J are TRBV7-9 and TRBJ2-7; tentatively, D is TRBD1 (5 bases). The germline V gene has CDR1 SEHNR and CDR2 FQNEAQ (reference sequence). This CDR3 spans 15 amino acids. The V and J ends lost 2 bases and 4 bases respectively, with 15 bases between them. This chain's CDR3 is CASSLTGTPPYEQYF. Written as DNA, the CDR3 is TGTGCCAGCAGCTTAACAGGAACCCCCCCATACGAGCAGTACTTC.

This clone was recorded only once. The genes are TRBV7-9 and TRBJ1-3; no reliable D call. Germline V lookup: CDR1 SEHNR, CDR2 FQNEAQ (reference sequence). V lost 1 base, J lost 4 bases, and 11 bases lay in between. The CDR3 loop spans 15 amino acids. The CDR3 coding sequence is TGTGCCAGCAGCTTAGGATCGGGTAAAGGAAACACCATATATTTT. It is translated as CASSLGSGKGNTIYF.

This clone showed up just once. The rearrangement uses TRBV7-2 and TRBJ1-1; no firm D call. The CDR3 runs 14 residues. Trimming removed 6 bases from V and 4 bases from J, with 15 bases in between. Germline V gene sequence: CDR1 SGHTA, CDR2 FQGNSA. The CDR3 DNA follows: TGTGCCAGCAGGCCCCCGAACCGGGGCACTGAAGCTTTCTTT. It encodes CASRPPNRGTEAFF.

This clone was observed a single time. This chain joins TRBV27 and TRBJ2-2, with TRBD2 matching 11 bases. J gave up 4 bases and V 6 bases, and 13 bases lay outside the gene matches. CDR1 and CDR2 from the germline V gene are MNHEY and SMNVEV (reference sequence). The CDR3 has 18 residues. CDR3 sequence reads: CASSRKTGTSGVTGELFF. The CDR3 DNA reads as TGTGCCAGCAGCCGAAAAACCGGGACTAGCGGAGTCACCGGGGAGCTGTTTTTT.

The rearrangement uses TRBV2 and TRBJ2-1; TRBD1 is a possible D gene (5 bases). The CDR3 runs 15 residues. V shed 1 base and J shed 6 bases, with 13 bases lying between them. Germline CDR1 SNHLY, CDR2 FYNNEI. The CDR3 spells CASSEVGQGGNEQFF. The CDR3, as DNA: TGTGCCAGCAGTGAAGTAGGGCAGGGCGGCAATGAGCAGTTCTTC. The full variable domain, its missing parts supplied by reference TRBV2 and TRBJ2-1, is EPEVTQTPSHQVTQMGQEVILRCVPISNHLYFYWYRQILGQKVEFLVSFYNNEISEKSEIFDDQFSVERPDGSNFTLKIRSTKLEDSAMYFCASSEVGQGGNEQFFGPGTRLTVL.

Only a few counts were recorded for this clone. The rearrangement links TRBV6-5 to TRBJ2-7, with a possible D match to TRBD2 (6 bases). CDR3 length equals 14 residues. Per germline, CDR1 MNHEY and CDR2 SVGAGI. Trimming removed 2 bases from V and 3 bases from J, with 11 bases in between. The CDR3 DNA sequence: TGTGCCAGCAGTTACGCGGGGAGAGACTACGAGCAGTACTTC. Translated: CASSYAGRDYEQYF.

This chain joins TRBV4-2 and TRBJ2-7; D may be TRBD1 (7 bases). This CDR3 comprises 16 residues. Germline assignment: CDR1 LGHNA and CDR2 YNFKEQ. Trimming pared 4 bases from V and 6 bases from J, leaving 22 bases between. The CDR3 protein is CASSPGGQGFFAEQYF. CDR3 nucleotide sequence: TGTGCCAGCAGCCCAGGGGGGCAGGGTTTCTTTGCCGAGCAGTACTTC.

The gene calls are TRBV11-3 and TRBJ2-7; perhaps D is TRBD1 or TRBD2 (5 bases each). This CDR3 comprises 13 residues. Trimming stripped 5 bases from V and 2 bases from J, with 10 bases between. Germline loops: CDR1 SGHNT, CDR2 YENEEA. CDR3 sequence: CASSRDGTYEQYF. The CDR3 DNA reads TGTGCCAGCAGCCGGGACGGGACCTACGAGCAGTACTTC.

This chain connects TRBV6-6 to TRBJ1-1; D remains unclear. The CDR3 is 12 residues long. The V end lost 1 base, the J end lost 8 bases, and 8 bases lay between the germline ends. Per germline, CDR1 MNHNY and CDR2 SVGAGI (reference sequence). The CDR3 loop is CASSYWPGEAFF. CDR3 nucleotide sequence: TGTGCCAGCAGTTACTGGCCGGGAGAAGCTTTCTTT.

The V gene is TRBV29-1, the J gene TRBJ1-1, with D hard to call. Per germline, CDR1 SQVTM and CDR2 ANQGSEA. This CDR3 region has 12 residues. V gave up 5 bases and J gave up 2 bases, with 9 bases separating them. The CDR3 DNA sequence: TGCAGCGTTACGAGCGACAACACTGAAGCTTTCTTT. As protein: CSVTSDNTEAFF.

The chain employs TRBV6-5 and TRBJ2-2, with D unclear. This CDR3 is built from 14 residues. Germline CDR1 reads MNHEY; CDR2 reads SVGAGI. The germline V and J ends were trimmed by 2 bases and 0 bases, with 4 bases remaining between them. The CDR3 here is CASSYGANTGELFF. In DNA, the CDR3 is TGTGCCAGCAGTTACGGGGCGAACACCGGGGAGCTGTTTTTT.